Listed here is a single T cell receptor beta chain. This clone's antigen is unknown. There are no base qualities to consult, and no much larger clone falls within one base. Each collaborating institution followed its own protocols to collect whole blood in K2EDTA tubes. For TCRbeta analysis, collaborators shipped samples as frozen whole blood, isolated PBMCs, or DNA extracted from either of those sample types. The sample belongs to a study of blood T cell repertoires in COVID-19 (dated by TCRdb to 2018 to 2020). With respect to the entire study: Samples covering the acute and convalescent phases of COVID-19 were provided by collaborators in the United States, Italy and Spain. The material from the prospective study consisted of cDNA or gDNA derived from T cells, B-cell-depleted T cells, or PBMCs. The dataset comprised deeply sampled blood TCRbeta repertoires from subjects exposed to, actively infected with, or recovered from COVID-19. A freely available public database, intended as a resource for researchers studying the immune response to SARS-CoV-2, is where the repertoires were released. The samples were drawn from two sources: the first 160 participants of the ongoing ImmuneRACE study, and approximately 1,300 subjects contributed by 6 global collaborators. Nearly every sample came with metadata listing a de-identified subject ID, COVID-19 status, age in years and sex. Where HLA class I and class II types were available, the types were taken from metadata supplied by the sample provider, not from assay-based typing.

The immunoSEQ Assay, a bias-controlled multiplex PCR, was used to amplify TCRbeta CDR3 regions from genomic DNA. As for how the authors treated the data: The number of nucleated cells in each sample was estimated by amplification of reference gene primers within the assay. To quantify the absolute abundance of each unique TCRbeta CDR3 rearrangement, sequence reads were collapsed and filtered. For each sample, productive Simpson clonality was calculated as the square root of Simpson's diversity index across productive rearrangements. TCRdb carries this immuneACCESS record with in-frame sequences only. Its versions omit some clonotypes, under half of them owing to an unresolved V gene in the studies checked, with the rest unexplained. V and J calls and clone size follow that table, whereas D and trimming were derived from the DNA. The sample profile shows 60,000 to 70,000 clones; around 88% of them were found once. The ten largest make up less than 20% of the sample.

Study-wide findings and limitations: The amount of clinical and demographic metadata varied by source and participant and was provided uncurated.

The sequence was collected from a woman over 75 with active COVID-19. The specimen was peripheral blood.

The sequenced DNA: TGCAGTGCTAGCCTTGATCCCAGGCAGTTCTTC. Protein translation: CSASLDPRQFF. The rearranged segments are TRBV20-1 and TRBJ2-1; no D segment can be confidently identified. The germline ends are 12 bases apart after V is trimmed by 3 bases and J by 12 bases. Via the germline V gene (reference sequence), CDR1 is DFQATT and CDR2 SNEGSKA. Including the terminal cysteine and phenylalanine, the CDR3 comprises 11 residues. The CDR3 DNA has 33 bases and is translated from base 1.